This T cell receptor (beta chain) was documented in a study of cytomegalovirus exposure and HLA in healthy donors. Study at large: A preliminary data release comprised 80 million to 95 million unique TCRs obtained from HLA-typed donors. Notes on the study in general: CMV serostatus was the only immune exposure information that was available.

The CDR3 spans 16 residues. Trimming cost V 2 bases and J 2 bases, with 16 bases left between them. Germline CDR1 is LGHNA and CDR2 is YSLEER. Vbeta (60) and Jbeta (13) primers were used in the PCR. Assay used: immunoSEQ multiplex PCR; TCRdb lists only in-frame clones, some missing. This table lists some 150,000 clones. A remark on this clone: Its specificity is unknown.

The sequence came from a woman younger than 30 in good health and CMV-seropositive. Sequences were obtained from PBMCs. The gene calls are TRBV4-3 and TRBJ2-7, with D possibly matching TRBD1 (6 bases). Here the CDR3 reads CASSQQDSMVTYEQYF. The CDR3 DNA follows: TGCGCCAGCAGCCAACAGGACAGTATGGTAACCTACGAGCAGTACTTC.